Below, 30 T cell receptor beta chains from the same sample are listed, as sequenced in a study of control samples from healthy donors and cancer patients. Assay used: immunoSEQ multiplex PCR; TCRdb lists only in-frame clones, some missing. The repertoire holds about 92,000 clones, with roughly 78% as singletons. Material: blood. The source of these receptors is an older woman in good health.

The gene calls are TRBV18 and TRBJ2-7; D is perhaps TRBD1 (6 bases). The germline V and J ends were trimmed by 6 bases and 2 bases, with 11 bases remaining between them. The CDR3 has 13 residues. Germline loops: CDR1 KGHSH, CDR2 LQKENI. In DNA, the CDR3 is TGTGCCAGCTCGACAGGCGGAACCTACGAGCAGTACTTC. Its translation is CASSTGGTYEQYF.

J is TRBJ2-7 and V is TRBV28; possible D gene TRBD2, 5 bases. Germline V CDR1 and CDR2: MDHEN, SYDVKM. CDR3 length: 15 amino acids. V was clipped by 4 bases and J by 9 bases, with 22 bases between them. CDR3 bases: TGTGCCAGCAGTTCCCTGCCTGGCGGGCCCTCAGGGCAGTACTTC. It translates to CASSSLPGGPSGQYF.

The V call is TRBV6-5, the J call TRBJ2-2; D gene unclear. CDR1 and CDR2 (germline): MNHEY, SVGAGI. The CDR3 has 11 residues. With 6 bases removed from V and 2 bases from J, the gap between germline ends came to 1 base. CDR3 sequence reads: CASRNTGELFF. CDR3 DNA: TGTGCCAGCAGAAACACCGGGGAGCTGTTTTTT.

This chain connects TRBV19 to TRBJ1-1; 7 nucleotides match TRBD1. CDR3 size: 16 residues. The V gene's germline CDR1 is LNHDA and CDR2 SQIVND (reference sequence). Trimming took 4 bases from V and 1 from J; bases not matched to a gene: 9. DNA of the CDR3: TGTGCCAGTAGTACGACTCTCGGGACAGCGAACACTGAAGCTTTCTTT. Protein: CASSTTLGTANTEAFF.

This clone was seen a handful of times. Here the CDR3 DNA reads TGTGCCAGCAATAGCGGGAGGGCCCACGAGCAGTACTTC. Amino acids: CASNSGRAHEQYF. The chain is built from TRBV28 and TRBJ2-7; 11 bases line up with TRBD2. There are 13 residues in the CDR3. Germline CDR1 MDHEN, CDR2 SYDVKM. V shed 7 bases and J 5 bases; nucleotides not matched to a gene: 4.

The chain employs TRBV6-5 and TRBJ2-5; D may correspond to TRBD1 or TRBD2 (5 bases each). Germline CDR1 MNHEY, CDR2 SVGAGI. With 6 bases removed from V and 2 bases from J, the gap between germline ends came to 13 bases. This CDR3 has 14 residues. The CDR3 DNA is TGTGCCAGCAGAACCGGGACGGCGCAAGAGACCCAGTACTTC. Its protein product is CASRTGTAQETQYF.

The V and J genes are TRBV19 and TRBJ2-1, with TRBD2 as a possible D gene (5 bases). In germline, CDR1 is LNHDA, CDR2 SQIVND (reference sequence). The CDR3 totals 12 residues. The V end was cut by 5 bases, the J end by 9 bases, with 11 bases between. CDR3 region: CASSLLRGEQFF. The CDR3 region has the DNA TGTGCCAGTAGTCTCCTCCGGGGTGAGCAGTTCTTC.

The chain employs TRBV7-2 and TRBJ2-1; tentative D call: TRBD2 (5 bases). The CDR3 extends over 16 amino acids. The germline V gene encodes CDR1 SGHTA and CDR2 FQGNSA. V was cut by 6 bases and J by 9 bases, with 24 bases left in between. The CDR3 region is CASRAVGSGSRGEQFF. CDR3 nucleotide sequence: TGTGCCAGCAGGGCAGTGGGGTCGGGGAGCCGCGGTGAGCAGTTCTTC.

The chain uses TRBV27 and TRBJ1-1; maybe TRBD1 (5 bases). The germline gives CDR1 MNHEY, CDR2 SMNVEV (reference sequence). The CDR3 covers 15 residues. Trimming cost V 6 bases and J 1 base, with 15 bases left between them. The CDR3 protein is CASSTSRGGNTEAFF. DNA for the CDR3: TGTGCCAGCAGCACCTCCCGGGGGGGGAACACTGAAGCTTTCTTT.

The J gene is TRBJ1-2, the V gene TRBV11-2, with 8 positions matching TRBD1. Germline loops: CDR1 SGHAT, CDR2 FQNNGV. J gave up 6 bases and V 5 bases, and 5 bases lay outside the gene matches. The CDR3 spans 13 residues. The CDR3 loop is CASSGQGGDGYTF. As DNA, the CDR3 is TGTGCCAGCAGCGGACAGGGTGGGGATGGCTACACCTTC.

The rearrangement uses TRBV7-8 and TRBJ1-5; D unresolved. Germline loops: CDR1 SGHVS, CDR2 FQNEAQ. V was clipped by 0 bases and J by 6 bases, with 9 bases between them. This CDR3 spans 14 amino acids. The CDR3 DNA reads TGTGCCAGCAGCTTAGCCCAGGATCGTCAGCCCCAGCATTTT. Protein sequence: CASSLAQDRQPQHF. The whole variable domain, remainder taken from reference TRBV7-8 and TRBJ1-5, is GAGVSQSPRYKVAKRGQDVALRCDPISGHVSLFWYQQALGQGPEFLTYFQNEAQLDKSGLPSDRFFAERPEGSVSTLKIQRTQQEDSAVYLCASSLAQDRQPQHFGDGTRLSIL.

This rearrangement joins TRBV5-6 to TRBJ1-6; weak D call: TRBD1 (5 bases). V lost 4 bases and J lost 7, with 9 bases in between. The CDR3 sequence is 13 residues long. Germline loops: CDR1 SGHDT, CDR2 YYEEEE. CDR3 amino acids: CASSREGNSPLHF. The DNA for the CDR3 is TGTGCCAGCAGCCGGGAGGGGAATTCACCCCTCCACTTT.

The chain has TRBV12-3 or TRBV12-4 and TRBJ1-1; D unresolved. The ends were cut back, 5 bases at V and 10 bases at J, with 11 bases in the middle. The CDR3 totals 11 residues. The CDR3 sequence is CASSNGLAAFF. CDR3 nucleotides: TGTGCCAGCAGTAACGGGTTAGCAGCTTTCTTT.

CDR3: CASSLWGEGQPQHF. CDR3 in DNA: TGTGCCAGCAGTTTATGGGGCGAAGGGCAGCCCCAGCATTTT. The chain couples TRBV27 to TRBJ1-5; the D gene is possibly TRBD1 (5 bases). Trimming removed 1 base from V and 7 bases from J, with 11 bases in between. Germline CDR1 reads MNHEY; CDR2 reads SMNVEV (reference sequence). The CDR3 runs to 14 residues.

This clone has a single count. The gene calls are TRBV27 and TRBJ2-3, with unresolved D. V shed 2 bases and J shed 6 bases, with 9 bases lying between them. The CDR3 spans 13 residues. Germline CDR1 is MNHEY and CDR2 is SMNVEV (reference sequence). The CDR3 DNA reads TGTGCCAGCAGTTTAAATCGAGGTGATACGCAGTATTTT. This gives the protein CASSLNRGDTQYF.

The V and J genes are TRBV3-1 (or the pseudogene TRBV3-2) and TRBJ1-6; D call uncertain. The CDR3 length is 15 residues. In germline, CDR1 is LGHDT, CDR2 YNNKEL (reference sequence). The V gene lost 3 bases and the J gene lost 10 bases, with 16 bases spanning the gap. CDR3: CASSQVGRGGSPLHF. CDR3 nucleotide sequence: TGTGCCAGCAGCCAGGTAGGACGTGGTGGATCACCCCTCCACTTT.

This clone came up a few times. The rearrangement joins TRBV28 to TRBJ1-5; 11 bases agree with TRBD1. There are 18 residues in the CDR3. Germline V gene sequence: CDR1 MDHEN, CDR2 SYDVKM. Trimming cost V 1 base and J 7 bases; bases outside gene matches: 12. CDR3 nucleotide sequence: TGTGCCAGCAGTTTATTTCGGACAGGGGGCCTCTTGGGACAGCCCCAGCATTTT. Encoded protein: CASSLFRTGGLLGQPQHF. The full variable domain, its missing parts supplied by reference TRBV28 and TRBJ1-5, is DVKVTQSSRYLVKRTGEKVFLECVQDMDHENMFWYRQDPGLGLRLIYFSYDVKMKEKGDIPEGYSVSREKKERFSLILESASTNQTSMYLCASSLFRTGGLLGQPQHFGDGTRLSIL.

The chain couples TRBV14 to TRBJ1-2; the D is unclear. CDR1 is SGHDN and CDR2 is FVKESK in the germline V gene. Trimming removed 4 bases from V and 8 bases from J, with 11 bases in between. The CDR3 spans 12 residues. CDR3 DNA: TGTGCCAGCAGCCTAGGGCAGTACGGCTACACCTTC. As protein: CASSLGQYGYTF.

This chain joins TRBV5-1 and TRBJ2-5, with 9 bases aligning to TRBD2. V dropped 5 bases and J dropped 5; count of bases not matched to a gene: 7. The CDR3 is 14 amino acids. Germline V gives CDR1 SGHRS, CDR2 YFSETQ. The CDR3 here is CASRSSGSGETQYF. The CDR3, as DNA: TGCGCCAGCAGAAGTAGCGGGAGTGGTGAGACCCAGTACTTC.

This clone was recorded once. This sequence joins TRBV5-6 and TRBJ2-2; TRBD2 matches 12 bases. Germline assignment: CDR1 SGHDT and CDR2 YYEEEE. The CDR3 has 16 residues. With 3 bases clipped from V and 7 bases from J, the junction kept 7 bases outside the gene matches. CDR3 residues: CASSSGGLAGRGELFF. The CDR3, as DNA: TGTGCCAGCAGCTCAGGGGGACTAGCGGGTCGCGGGGAGCTGTTTTTT.

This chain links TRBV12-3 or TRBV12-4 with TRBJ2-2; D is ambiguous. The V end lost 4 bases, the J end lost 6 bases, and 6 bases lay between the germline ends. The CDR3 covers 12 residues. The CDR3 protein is CASSSISGELFF. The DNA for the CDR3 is TGTGCCAGCAGTTCGATCTCCGGGGAGCTGTTTTTT.

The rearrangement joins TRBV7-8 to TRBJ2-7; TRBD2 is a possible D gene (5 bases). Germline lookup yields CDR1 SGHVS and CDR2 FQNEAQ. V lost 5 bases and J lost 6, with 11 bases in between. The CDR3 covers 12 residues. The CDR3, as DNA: TGTGCCAGCAGCCCTCGGGGAGTCGAGCAGTACTTC. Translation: CASSPRGVEQYF.

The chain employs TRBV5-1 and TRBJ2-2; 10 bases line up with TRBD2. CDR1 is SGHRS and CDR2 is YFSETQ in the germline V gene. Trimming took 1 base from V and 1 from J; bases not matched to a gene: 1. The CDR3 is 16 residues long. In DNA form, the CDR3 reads TGCGCCAGCAGCTTGACTAGCGGGGTGAACACCGGGGAGCTGTTTTTT. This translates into CASSLTSGVNTGELFF.

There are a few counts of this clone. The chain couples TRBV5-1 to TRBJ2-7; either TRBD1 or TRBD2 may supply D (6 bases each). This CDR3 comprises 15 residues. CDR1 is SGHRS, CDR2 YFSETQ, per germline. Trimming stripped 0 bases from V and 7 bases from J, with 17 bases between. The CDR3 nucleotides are TGCGCCAGCAGCTTGGGGGACACCGGGGGAAGGGAGCAGTACTTC. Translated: CASSLGDTGGREQYF.

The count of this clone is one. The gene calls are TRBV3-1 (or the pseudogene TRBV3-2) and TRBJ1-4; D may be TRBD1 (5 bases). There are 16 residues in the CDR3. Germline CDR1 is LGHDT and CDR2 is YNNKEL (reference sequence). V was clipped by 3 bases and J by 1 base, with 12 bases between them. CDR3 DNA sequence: TGTGCCAGCAGCCATTTTAGGGGAGGAACTAATGAAAAACTGTTTTTT. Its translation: CASSHFRGGTNEKLFF.

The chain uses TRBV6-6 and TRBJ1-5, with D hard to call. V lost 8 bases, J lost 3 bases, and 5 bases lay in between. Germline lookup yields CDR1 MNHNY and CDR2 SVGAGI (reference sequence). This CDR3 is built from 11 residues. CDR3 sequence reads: CASRDNQPQHF. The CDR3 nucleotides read TGTGCCAGCCGTGACAATCAGCCCCAGCATTTT.

CDR3 bases: TGTGCCACGGCTGGGGACGGGCCGATGGATACGCAGTATTTT. It codes for CATAGDGPMDTQYF. The chain is built from TRBV10-3 and TRBJ2-3; D possibly uses TRBD1 or TRBD2 (5 bases each). This CDR3 is built from 14 residues. Trimming left V 10 bases short and J 6 bases short, with 20 bases between. Germline assignment: CDR1 ENHRY and CDR2 SYGVKD.

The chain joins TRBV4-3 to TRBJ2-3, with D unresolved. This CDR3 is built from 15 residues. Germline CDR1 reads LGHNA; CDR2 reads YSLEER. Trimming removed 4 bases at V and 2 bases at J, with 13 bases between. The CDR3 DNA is TGCGCCAGCAGCCCTCAACACGGAGTCACAGATACGCAGTATTTT. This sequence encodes CASSPQHGVTDTQYF.

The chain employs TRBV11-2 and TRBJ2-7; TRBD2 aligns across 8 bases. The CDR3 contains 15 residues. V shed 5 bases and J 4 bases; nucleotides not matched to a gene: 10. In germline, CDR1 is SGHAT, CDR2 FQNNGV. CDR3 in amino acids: CASSHGLASSYEQYF. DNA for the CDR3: TGTGCCAGCAGCCATGGACTAGCAAGTTCGTACGAGCAGTACTTC.

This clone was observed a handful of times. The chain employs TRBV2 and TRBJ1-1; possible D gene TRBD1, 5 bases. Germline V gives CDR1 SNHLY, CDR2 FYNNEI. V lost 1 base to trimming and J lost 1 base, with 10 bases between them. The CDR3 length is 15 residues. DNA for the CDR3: TGTGCCAGCAGTGAAGTCGCAGGGCGGAACACTGAAGCTTTCTTT. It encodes CASSEVAGRNTEAFF.